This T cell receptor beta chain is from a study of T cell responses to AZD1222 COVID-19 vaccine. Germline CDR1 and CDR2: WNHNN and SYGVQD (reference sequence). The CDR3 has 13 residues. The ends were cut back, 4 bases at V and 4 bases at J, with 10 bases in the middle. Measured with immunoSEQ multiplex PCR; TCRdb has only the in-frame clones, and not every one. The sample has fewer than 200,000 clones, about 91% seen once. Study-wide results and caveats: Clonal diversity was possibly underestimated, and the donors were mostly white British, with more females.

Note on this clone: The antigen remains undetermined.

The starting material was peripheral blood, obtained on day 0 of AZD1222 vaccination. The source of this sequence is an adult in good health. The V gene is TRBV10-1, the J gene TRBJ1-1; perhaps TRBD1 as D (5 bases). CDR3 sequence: CASSATQGTEAFF. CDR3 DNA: TGCGCCAGCAGTGCCACCCAGGGCACTGAAGCTTTCTTT.